This T cell receptor (beta chain) was captured in a study of blood T cells in healthy people across ages. Trimming stripped 7 bases from V and 3 bases from J, with 9 bases between. The V gene's germline CDR1 is SQVTM and CDR2 ANQGSEA. The CDR3 length is 11 residues. A sample-barcoded 5' primer and a J-beta primer mix were used in a second PCR of about 7 to 11 cycles. TCRdb reprocessed the 5' RACE reads with MiXCR, giving one entry per CDR3 protein. The sample holds fewer than 2,000,000 distinct CDR3 sequences, 30% to 35% seen once. The genes are TRBV29-1 and TRBJ1-1, with D perhaps TRBD1 (5 bases). Material: blood. This clonotype was obtained from a woman aged 30 to 39 in good health. CDR3 protein: CSGQGYTEAFF. DNA of the CDR3: TGCAGCGGGCAGGGTTACACTGAAGCTTTCTTT.